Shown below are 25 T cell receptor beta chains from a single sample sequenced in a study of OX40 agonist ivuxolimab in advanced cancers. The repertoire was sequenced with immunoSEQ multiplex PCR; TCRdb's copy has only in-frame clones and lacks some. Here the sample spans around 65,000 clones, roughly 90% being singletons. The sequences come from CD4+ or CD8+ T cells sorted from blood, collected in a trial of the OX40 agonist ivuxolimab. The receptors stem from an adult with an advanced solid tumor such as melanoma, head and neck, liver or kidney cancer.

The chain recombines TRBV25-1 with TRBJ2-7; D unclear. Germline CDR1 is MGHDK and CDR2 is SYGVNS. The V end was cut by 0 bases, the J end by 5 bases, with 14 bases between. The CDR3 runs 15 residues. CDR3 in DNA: TGTGCCAGCAGTGAATATATTGGGTCGGACGACGAGCAGTACTTC. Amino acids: CASSEYIGSDDEQYF.

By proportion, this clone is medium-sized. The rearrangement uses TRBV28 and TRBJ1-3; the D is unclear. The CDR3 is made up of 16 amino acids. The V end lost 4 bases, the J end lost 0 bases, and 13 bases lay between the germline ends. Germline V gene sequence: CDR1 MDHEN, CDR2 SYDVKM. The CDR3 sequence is CASSSYSLSSGNTIYF. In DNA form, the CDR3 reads TGTGCCAGCAGTTCCTACAGCCTGAGCTCTGGAAACACCATATATTTT.

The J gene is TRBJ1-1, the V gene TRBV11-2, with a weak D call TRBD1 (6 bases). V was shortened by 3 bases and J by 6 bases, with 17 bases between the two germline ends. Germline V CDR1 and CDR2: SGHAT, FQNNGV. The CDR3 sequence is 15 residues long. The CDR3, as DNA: TGTGCCAGCAGCTTGTCGGTGGGGGCGGTCGCTGAAGCTTTCTTT. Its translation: CASSLSVGAVAEAFF.

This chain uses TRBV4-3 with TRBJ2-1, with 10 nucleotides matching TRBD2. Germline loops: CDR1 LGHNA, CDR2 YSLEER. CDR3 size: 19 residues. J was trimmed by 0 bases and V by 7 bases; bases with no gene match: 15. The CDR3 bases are TGCGCCAGCACCTTAGCTAGCGGGAGACCTCCTTCCTCCTACAATGAGCAGTTCTTC. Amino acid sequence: CASTLASGRPPSSYNEQFF.

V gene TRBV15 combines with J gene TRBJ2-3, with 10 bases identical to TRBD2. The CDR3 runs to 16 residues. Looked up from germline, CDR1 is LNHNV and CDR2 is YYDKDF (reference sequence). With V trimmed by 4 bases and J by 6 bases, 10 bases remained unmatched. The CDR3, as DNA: TGTGCCACCAGCACACGGACTAGCGGAGCCGCGGATACGCAGTATTTT. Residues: CATSTRTSGAADTQYF.

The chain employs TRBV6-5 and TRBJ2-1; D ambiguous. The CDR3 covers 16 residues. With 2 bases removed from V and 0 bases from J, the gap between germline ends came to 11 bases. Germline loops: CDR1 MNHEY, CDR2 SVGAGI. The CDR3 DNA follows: TGTGCCAGCAGTTACCTGATAGCCGACTCCTACAATGAGCAGTTCTTC. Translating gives CASSYLIADSYNEQFF.

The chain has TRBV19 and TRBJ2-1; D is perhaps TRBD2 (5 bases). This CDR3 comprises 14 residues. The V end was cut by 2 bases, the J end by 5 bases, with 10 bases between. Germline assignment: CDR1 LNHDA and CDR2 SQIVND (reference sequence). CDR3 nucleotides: TGTGCCAGTAGTATACTAGCCGAAAACAATGAGCAGTTCTTC. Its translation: CASSILAENNEQFF.

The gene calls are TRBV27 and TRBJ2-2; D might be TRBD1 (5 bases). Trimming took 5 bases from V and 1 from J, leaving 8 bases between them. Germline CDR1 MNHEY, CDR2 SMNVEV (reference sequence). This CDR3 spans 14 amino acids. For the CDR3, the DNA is TGTGCCAGCAGTCAAACAGGGAACACCGGGGAGCTGTTTTTT. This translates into CASSQTGNTGELFF.

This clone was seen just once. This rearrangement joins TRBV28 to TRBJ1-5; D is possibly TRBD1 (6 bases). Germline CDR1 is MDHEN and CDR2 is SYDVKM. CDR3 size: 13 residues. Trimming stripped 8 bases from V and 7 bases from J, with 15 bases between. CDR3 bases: TGTGCCAGCGGCAACAGGGAGCGACAGCCCCAGCATTTT. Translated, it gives CASGNRERQPQHF.

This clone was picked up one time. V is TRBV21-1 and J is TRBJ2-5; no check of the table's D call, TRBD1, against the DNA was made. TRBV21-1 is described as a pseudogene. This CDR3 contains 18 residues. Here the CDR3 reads CASSKVIVGDRDEETQYF. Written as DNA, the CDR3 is TGTGCCAGCAGCAAAGTGATCGTCGGAGACAGGGATGAAGAGACCCAGTACTTC.

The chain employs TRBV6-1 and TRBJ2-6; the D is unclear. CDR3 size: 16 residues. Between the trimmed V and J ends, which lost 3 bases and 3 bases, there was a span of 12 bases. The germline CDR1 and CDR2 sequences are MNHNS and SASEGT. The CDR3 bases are TGTGCCAGCAGTGACCCCCATGGGTATGGGGCCAACGTCCTGACTTTC. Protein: CASSDPHGYGANVLTF.

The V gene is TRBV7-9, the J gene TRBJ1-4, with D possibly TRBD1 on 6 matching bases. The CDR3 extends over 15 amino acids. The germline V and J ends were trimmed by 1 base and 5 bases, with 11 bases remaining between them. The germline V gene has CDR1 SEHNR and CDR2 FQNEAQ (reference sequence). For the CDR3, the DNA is TGTGCCAGCAGCTTAGACCGGGACAACAATGAAAAACTGTTTTTT. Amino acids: CASSLDRDNNEKLFF.

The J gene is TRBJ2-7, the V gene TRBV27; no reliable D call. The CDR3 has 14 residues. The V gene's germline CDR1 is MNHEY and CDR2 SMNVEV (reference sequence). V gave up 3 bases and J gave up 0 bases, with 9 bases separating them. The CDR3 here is CASSFDRSSYEQYF. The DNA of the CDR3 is TGTGCCAGCAGTTTCGATCGAAGCTCCTACGAGCAGTACTTC.

This CDR3 reads CAWSGPDYEQYF. The CDR3 DNA reads as TGTGCCTGGAGTGGACCTGACTACGAGCAGTACTTC. The chain combines TRBV30 with TRBJ2-7, with no clear D. The germline gives CDR1 GTSNPN, CDR2 SVGIG (reference sequence). Trimming took off 1 base at V and 3 bases at J, with 7 bases between the two ends. This CDR3 is built from 12 residues.

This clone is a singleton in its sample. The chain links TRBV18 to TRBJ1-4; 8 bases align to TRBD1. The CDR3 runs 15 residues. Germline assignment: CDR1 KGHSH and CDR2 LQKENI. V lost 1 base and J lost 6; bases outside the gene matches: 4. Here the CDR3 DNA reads TGTGCCAGCTCACCACGTGGACAGGGATATGAAAAACTGTTTTTT. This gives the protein CASSPRGQGYEKLFF.

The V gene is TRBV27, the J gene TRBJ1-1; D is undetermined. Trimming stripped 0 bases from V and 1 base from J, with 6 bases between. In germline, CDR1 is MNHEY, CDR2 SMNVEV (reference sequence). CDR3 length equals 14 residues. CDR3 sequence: CASSLSAANTEAFF. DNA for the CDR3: TGTGCCAGCAGTTTATCGGCAGCGAACACTGAAGCTTTCTTT.

In DNA form, the CDR3 reads TGTGCCAGCAGCCAAGATCCTAGCGGGACGGATGAGCAGTTCTTC. Translating gives CASSQDPSGTDEQFF. The J gene is TRBJ2-1, the V gene TRBV4-2; 9 nucleotides align to TRBD2. There are 15 residues in the CDR3. Germline V lookup: CDR1 LGHNA, CDR2 YNFKEQ. V dropped 0 bases and J dropped 8; count of bases not matched to a gene: 5.

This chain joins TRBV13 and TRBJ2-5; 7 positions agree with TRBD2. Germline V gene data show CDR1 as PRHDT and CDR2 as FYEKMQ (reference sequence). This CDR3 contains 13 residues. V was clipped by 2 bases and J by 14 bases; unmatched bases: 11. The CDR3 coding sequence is TGTGCCAGCAGCTTAAGACTAGCTGAAGCCTCATACTTC. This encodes CASSLRLAEASYF.

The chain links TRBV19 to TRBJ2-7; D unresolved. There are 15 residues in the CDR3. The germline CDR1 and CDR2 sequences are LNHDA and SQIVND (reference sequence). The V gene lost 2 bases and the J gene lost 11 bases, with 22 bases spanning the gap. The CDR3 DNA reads TGTGCCAGTAGTATACGTCAATTTTCTGGGTTTCCGGAGTACTTC. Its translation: CASSIRQFSGFPEYF.

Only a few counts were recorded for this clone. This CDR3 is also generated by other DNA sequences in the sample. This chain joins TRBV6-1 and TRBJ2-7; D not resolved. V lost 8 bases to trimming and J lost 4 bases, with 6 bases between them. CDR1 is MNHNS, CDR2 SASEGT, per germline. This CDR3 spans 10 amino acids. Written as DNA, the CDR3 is TGTGCCAGCGGTGTGTACGAGCAGTACTTC. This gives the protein CASGVYEQYF.

For the CDR3, the DNA is TGCGCCAGCAGTGGTCAGGGCAGCGGGGAGCTGTTTTTT. Translated, it gives CASSGQGSGELFF. The V and J genes are TRBV5-1 and TRBJ2-2, with a tentative D call TRBD1 (5 bases). CDR1 is SGHRS, CDR2 YFSETQ, per germline. The ends were cut back, 5 bases at V and 7 bases at J, with 12 bases in the middle. There are 13 residues in the CDR3. Full variable domain (missing parts from reference TRBV5-1 and TRBJ2-2): KAGVTQTPRYLIKTRGQQVTLSCSPISGHRSVSWYQQTPGQGLQFLFEYFSETQRNKGNFPGRFSGRQFSNSRSEMNVSTLELGDSALYLCASSGQGSGELFFGEGSRLTVL.

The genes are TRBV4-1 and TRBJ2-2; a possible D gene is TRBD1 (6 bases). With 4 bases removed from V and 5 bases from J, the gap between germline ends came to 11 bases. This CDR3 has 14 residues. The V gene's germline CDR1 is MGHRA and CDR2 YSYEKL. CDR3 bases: TGCGCCAGCAGCCGAGGGGACAATACCGGGGAGCTGTTTTTT. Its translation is CASSRGDNTGELFF.

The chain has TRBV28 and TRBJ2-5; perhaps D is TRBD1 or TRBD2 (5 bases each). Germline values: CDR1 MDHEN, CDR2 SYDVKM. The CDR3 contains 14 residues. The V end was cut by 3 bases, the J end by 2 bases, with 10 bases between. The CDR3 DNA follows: TGTGCCAGCAGTTTGGGGGTTGGACAAGAGACCCAGTACTTC. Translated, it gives CASSLGVGQETQYF. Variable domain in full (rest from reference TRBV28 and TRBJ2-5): DVKVTQSSRYLVKRTGEKVFLECVQDMDHENMFWYRQDPGLGLRLIYFSYDVKMKEKGDIPEGYSVSREKKERFSLILESASTNQTSMYLCASSLGVGQETQYFGPGTRLLVL.

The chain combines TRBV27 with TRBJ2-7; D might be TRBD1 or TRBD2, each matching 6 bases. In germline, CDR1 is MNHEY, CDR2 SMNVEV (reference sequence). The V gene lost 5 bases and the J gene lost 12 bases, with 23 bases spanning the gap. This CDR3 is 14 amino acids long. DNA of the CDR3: TGTGCCAGCAGTCTCGGAGGGCAGGGGTACCGGTGGTACTTC. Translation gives CASSLGGQGYRWYF.

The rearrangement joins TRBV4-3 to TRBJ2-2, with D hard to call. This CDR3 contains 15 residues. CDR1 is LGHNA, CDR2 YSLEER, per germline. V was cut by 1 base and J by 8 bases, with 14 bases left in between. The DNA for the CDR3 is TGCGCCAGCAGCCAAGGCGTGGGGTTCCCAGGGGAGCTGTTTTTT. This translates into CASSQGVGFPGELFF.